Reported below is one T cell receptor beta chain. This clone has just one count. The specificity of this receptor is unknown. Per-base qualities were not stored, and no clone one base away is much larger. These data are taken from a study of siplizumab effects on memory and regulatory T cells (dated by TCRdb to between 2018 and 2020). Study-level background: The effect of the anti-CD2 antibody siplizumab on alloreactive T-cell subsets was examined in allogeneic mixed lymphocyte reactions constructed from human PBMCs. Study-wide findings and limitations: Of the alloreactive CD4+ clones that could be mapped, the Treg-derived share averaged about 70% with siplizumab compared with 25% to 30% in control reactions. Sequences below about 10^-5 frequency were poorly captured, so only a minor fraction of alloreactive clones could be mapped to unstimulated subsets. Siplizumab significantly lowered the cumulative frequency of alloreactive sequences that could be traced to unstimulated CD4+ memory T cells. A naive or memory phenotype could not be assigned to roughly 80-95% of proliferating CD4+ or CD8+ clones. Unstimulated naive T cells appeared more diverse than memory T cells, and naive cells seemed to contribute substantially to the alloresponse. No functional confirmation was obtained for the suppressive function of proliferating Tregs from siplizumab cultures.

Trimming takes 4 bases off V and 0 bases off J; junction bases not matched to a gene: 12. The CDR3 holds 17 amino acids from the cysteine to the phenylalanine. The kept DNA is CDR3 alone, 51 bases in frame from the first base. Via the germline V gene, CDR1 is SGHRS and CDR2 YFSETQ. Libraries were made using the immunoSEQ multiplex PCR assay. Each sample had roughly 90,000 TCR templates assayed by the deep sequencing platform. Genomic DNA extracted from sorted T cells was the material used for TCRbeta CDR3 sequencing. The source study handled its data this way. The R programming language was used for the clonal analysis of the TCRbeta CDR3 data. Alloreactive CD4+ and CD8+ clones were identified by comparing unstimulated samples to CFSE-low samples taken after the reaction. Regulatory or non-regulatory origin was assigned to alloreactive CD4+ clones by matching of sequences to sorted unstimulated Treg and non-Treg repertoires. Entries here come from immuneACCESS through TCRdb and include only in-frame sequences with V and J called. Some clones fail to appear in such tables; in the studies checked, an unresolved V gene covers under half of the shortfall, and the cause of the remainder is unknown. V and J calls and clone size are given by that table; D and trimming were obtained from the DNA. The sample table shows about 100,000 clones, and about 94% are seen once. Of the sample, 1% to 1.5% falls within the top ten clones.

TCRbeta CDR3 sequencing was performed on sorted unstimulated T cells and on proliferating T cells recovered from mixed lymphocyte reactions. Fresh whole blood from roughly nine HLA-typed healthy donors was used as the source from which PBMCs were isolated. To map where alloreactive clones came from, CD4+ non-regulatory T cells in the unstimulated state were FACS-sorted. The receptor's source is a human donor in good health. Recombination linked TRBV5-1 to TRBJ2-7; TRBD1 agrees with 8 junctional bases. The sample consisted of non-Treg CD4+ T cells sorted from blood. According to the study, the label for this sample's cell subset or site signals: FACS-sorted unstimulated CD4+ non-regulatory T cells. The CDR3 region: CASSRGQGYSLSYEQYF. The DNA sequence is given as TGCGCCAGCAGCCGAGGACAGGGATATTCCCTCTCCTACGAGCAGTACTTC.